Listed below are T cell receptor beta chains from one sample, sequenced in a study of cytomegalovirus exposure and HLA in healthy donors. Sequencing used immunoSEQ multiplex PCR; TCRdb keeps in-frame clones, though not all of them. The data contain 180,000 or so clones, around 80% of them seen just once; the ten biggest clones take up more than 1.1%. The sample taken for sequencing was PBMCs. These receptors came from a girl aged 5 to 17 in good health and CMV-seropositive. CDR3s include the opening cysteine and the closing phenylalanine or tryptophan. The D gene is left open where the match is weak. Size is stated for part of the rows, as once, few or many counts, or as a class when the clone is expanded.

abundance	v_gene	j_gene	d_gene	CDR3nt	CDR3aa
NA	TRBV2	TRBJ2-3	NA	TGTGCCAGCAGCTCAGGTCCTAGCACAGATACGCAGTATTTT	CASSSGPSTDTQYF
few	TRBV4-3	TRBJ2-7	TRBD2	TGCGCCAGCAGCCCCGGACTAGCGGGAGACTACGAGCAGTACTTC	CASSPGLAGDYEQYF
NA	TRBV18	TRBJ2-1	NA	TGTGCCAGCTCACCGAGAGAACTAAGCTCCTACAATGAGCAGTTCTTC	CASSPRELSSYNEQFF
NA	TRBV6-1	TRBJ2-7	NA	TGTGCCAGCAGTCCCACAGTTTCCTACGAGCAGTACTTC	CASSPTVSYEQYF
NA	TRBV5-5	TRBJ1-1	NA	TGTGCCAGCAGCTTGGTTCCCGGGAACACTGAAGCTTTCTTT	CASSLVPGNTEAFF
NA	TRBV5-1	TRBJ2-1	TRBD2	TGCGCCAGCAGCCATATAGCGGGCATGGCCTACAATGAGCAGTTCTTC	CASSHIAGMAYNEQFF
NA	TRBV7-6	TRBJ2-7	TRBD1	TGTGCCAGCAGCTCGTACAGGGGGTACGAGCAGTACTTC	CASSSYRGYEQYF
NA	TRBV14	TRBJ1-2	NA	TGTGCCAGCAGCCAAGATCCTGGTGTAGCTGGGAGGTATGGCTACACCTTC	CASSQDPGVAGRYGYTF
NA	TRBV7-7	TRBJ2-5	TRBD2	TGTGCTAGCAGCCGACTAGCGGGGGTGAGAGAGACCCAGTACTTC	CASSRLAGVRETQYF
NA	TRBV5-8	TRBJ2-1	NA	TGTGCCAGCAGCTTGGCGGGGGACAATGAGCAGTTCTTC	CASSLAGDNEQFF
NA	TRBV27	TRBJ2-5	TRBD1	TGTGCCAGCAGCCGGGGACAGACACATCAAGAGACCCAGTACTTC	CASSRGQTHQETQYF
few	TRBV7-8	TRBJ2-7	NA	TGTGCCAGCAGCTTTTTGGACAGTTTTCCCTACGAGCAGTACTTC	CASSFLDSFPYEQYF
NA	TRBV27	TRBJ2-7	TRBD1	TGTGCCAGCAGTCCGGGGACAGGGGGCCCCTACGAGCAGTACTTC	CASSPGTGGPYEQYF
NA	TRBV19	TRBJ2-3	TRBD1	TGTGCCACTAGGAACAGGGGCGCGGCAGATACGCAGTATTTT	CATRNRGAADTQYF
NA	TRBV6-6	TRBJ2-7	TRBD2	TGTGCCAGCAGTTACTCGGGCGGGAGTGGTGCCTACGAGCAGTACTTC	CASSYSGGSGAYEQYF
NA	TRBV30	TRBJ1-6	NA	TGTGCCTGGAGTGTACAGAAAGCCCTCCACTTT	CAWSVQKALHF
few	TRBV9	TRBJ2-3	TRBD1	TGTGCCAGCAGTAGGACAGGAGCAGGACACACAGATACGCAGTATTTT	CASSRTGAGHTDTQYF
NA	TRBV7-6	TRBJ2-7	TRBD2	TGTGCCAGCAGCTTAGGGACTAGCGGGAGGAGTGGGGAGCAGTACTTC	CASSLGTSGRSGEQYF
once	TRBV27	TRBJ2-7	TRBD1	TGTGCCAGCGGGCGGGACAGGGTCTACGAGCAGTACTTC	CASGRDRVYEQYF
NA	TRBV6-4	TRBJ2-5	TRBD2	TGTGCCTATCGGAGGACTAGCGGCCTCCAAGAGACCCAGTACTTC	CAYRRTSGLQETQYF
NA	TRBV7-6	TRBJ2-1	TRBD2	TGTGCCAGCAGCTTAGCCCCTGGTGGCGGGAGGGCCTATGACAACAATGAGCAGTTCTTC	CASSLAPGGGRAYDNNEQFF
NA	TRBV12-2	TRBJ2-3	NA	TGTGCAAGTCGCTTAGAATCCGGTGGCACAGATACGCAGTATTTT	CASRLESGGTDTQYF
few	TRBV5-5	TRBJ2-5	TRBD1	TGTGCCAGCAGCTCGGGGGACAGGGGGGAGACCCAGTACTTC	CASSSGDRGETQYF
NA	TRBV11-2	TRBJ2-1	NA	TGTGCCAGCAGCTTAGATCCCACCGGTGAGCAGTTCTTC	CASSLDPTGEQFF
NA	TRBV27	TRBJ1-1	NA	TGTGCCAGCACCTCCTCAGGGTTGGACACTGAAGCTTTCTTT	CASTSSGLDTEAFF
once	TRBV30	TRBJ1-1	NA	TGTGCCTTACGGGGTCCCAACACTGAAGCTTTCTTT	CALRGPNTEAFF
NA	TRBV30	TRBJ1-2	NA	TGTGCCTGGAGTGTACGCAGGGATCGATTTTACACCTTC	CAWSVRRDRFYTF
NA	TRBV5-4	TRBJ1-1	TRBD1	TGTGCCAGCAGCTCCAGTCCCGGGACAGGGCTGGTAGGCGAAGCTTTCTTT	CASSSSPGTGLVGEAFF
NA	TRBV4-1	TRBJ1-1	NA	TGCGCCAGCAGCCAAGATATGGGGGGGCGAACTGAAGCTTTCTTT	CASSQDMGGRTEAFF